This T cell receptor beta chain was obtained from a study of T cells in Graves' hyperthyroidism and ophthalmopathy. Study-level background: At the time of initial diagnosis and before any treatment, peripheral blood was collected.

What was amplified from RNA transcripts were TCR beta CDR3 regions. The HTBI primer set was used in a first-round RT-PCR of the TCR CDR3. MiXCR, run by TCRdb on the multiplex PCR reads, gives a single entry per CDR3 protein. The profile shows 600,000 to 900,000 distinct CDR3 sequences, less than 20% of them singletons. Trimming cost V 7 bases and J 4 bases; bases outside gene matches: 12. The germline V gene encodes CDR1 LGHDT and CDR2 YNNKEL (reference sequence). The CDR3 is made up of 15 amino acids. Points on this clonotype: Its antigen remains unidentified.

General study findings and limits: Clonotypes that were expanded in thyroid above 0.001 mostly appeared in blood too. Separation of ophthalmopathy from stable hyperthyroidism was achieved by a 13 V-J model.

Patients between 18 and 65 years old had hyperthyroidism, newly diagnosed and lasting under 2 months. This receptor was obtained from a man younger than 35 with Graves' hyperthyroidism. The V gene is TRBV3-1, the J gene TRBJ1-1; 7 nucleotides align to TRBD1. Sequencing used blood. The CDR3 here is CASTPLPTGATEAFF. CDR3 DNA sequence: TGTGCCAGCACGCCCCTTCCAACAGGGGCCACTGAAGCTTTCTTT.